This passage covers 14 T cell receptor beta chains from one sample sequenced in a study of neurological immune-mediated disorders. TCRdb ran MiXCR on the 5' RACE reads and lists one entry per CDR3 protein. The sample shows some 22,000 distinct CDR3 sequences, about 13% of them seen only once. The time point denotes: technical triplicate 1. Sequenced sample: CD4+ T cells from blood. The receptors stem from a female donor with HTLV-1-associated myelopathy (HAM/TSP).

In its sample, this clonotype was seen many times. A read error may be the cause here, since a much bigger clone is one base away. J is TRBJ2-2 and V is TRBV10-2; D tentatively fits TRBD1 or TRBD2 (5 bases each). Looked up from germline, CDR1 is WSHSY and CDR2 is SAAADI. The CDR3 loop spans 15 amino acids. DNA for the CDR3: TGCGCCAGCAGTGAAGTCGGGACCCCCACCGGGGAGCGGTTTTTT. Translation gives CASSEVGTPTGERFF.

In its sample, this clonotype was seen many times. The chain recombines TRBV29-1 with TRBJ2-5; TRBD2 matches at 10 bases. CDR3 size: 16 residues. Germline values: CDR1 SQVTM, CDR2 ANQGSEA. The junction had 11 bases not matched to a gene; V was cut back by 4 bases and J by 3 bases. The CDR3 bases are TGCAGCGTTGTACCCTTTCGGACTAGCGGAAAAGAGACCCAGTACTTC. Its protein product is CSVVPFRTSGKETQYF.

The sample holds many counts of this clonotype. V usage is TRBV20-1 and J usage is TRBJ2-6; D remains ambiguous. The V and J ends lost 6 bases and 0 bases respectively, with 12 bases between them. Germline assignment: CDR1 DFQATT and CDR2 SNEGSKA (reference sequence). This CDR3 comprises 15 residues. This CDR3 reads CSALRDRSGANVLTF. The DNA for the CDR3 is TGCAGTGCCCTCCGCGATCGCTCTGGGGCCAACGTCCTGACTTTC.

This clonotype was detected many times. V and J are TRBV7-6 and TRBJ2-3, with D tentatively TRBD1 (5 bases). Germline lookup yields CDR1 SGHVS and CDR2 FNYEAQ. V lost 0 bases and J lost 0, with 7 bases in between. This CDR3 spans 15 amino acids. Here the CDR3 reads CASSLASGSTDTQYF. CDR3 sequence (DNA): TGTGCCAGCAGCTTAGCGTCAGGGAGCACAGATACGCAGTATTTT.

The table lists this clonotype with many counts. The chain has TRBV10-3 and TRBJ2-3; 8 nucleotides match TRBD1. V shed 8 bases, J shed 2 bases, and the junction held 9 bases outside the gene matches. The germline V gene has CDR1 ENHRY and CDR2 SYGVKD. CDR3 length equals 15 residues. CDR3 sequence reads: CAIAGGFSNTDTQYF. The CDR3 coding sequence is TGTGCCATCGCAGGGGGCTTTTCCAACACAGATACGCAGTATTTT.

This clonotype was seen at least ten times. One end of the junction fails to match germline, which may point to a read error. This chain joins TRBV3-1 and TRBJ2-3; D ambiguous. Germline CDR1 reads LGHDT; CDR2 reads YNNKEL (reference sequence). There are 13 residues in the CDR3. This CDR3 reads CASSRDPTDTQYF. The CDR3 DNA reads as TGTGCCAGCAGCCGCGACCCAACAGATACGCAATATTTT.

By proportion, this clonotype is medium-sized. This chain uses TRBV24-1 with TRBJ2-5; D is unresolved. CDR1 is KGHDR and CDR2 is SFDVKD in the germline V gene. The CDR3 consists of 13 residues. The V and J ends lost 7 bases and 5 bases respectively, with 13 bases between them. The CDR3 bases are TGTGCCACCAGACCACATACGGAGGAGACCCAGTACTTC. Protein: CATRPHTEETQYF.

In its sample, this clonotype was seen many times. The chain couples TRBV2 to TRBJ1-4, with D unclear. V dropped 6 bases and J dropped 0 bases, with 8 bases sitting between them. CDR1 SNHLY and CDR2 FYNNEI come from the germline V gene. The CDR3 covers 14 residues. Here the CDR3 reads CASREKATNEKLFF. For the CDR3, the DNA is TGTGCCAGCAGAGAAAAAGCAACTAATGAAAAACTGTTTTTT.

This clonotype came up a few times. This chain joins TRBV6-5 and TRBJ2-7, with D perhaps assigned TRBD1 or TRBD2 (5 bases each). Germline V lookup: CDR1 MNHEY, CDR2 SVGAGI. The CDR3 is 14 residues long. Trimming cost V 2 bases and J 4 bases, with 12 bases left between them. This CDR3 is CASSYAGRDYEQYF. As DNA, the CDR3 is TGTGCCAGCAGTTACGCGGGCAGGGATTACGAGCAGTACTTC.

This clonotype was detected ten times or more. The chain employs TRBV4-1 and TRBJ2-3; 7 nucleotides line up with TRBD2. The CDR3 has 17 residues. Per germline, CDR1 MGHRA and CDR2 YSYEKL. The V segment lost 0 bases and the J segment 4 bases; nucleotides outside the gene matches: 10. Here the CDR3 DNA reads TGCGCCAGCAGCCAAGATCTGTTGGCGGGAGTGGCAGATACGCAGTATTTT. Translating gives CASSQDLLAGVADTQYF.

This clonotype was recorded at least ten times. CDR3 bases: TGTGCCAGCAGCCAAGTCGAGGGGGCAGGGGATACGCAGTATTTT. This encodes CASSQVEGAGDTQYF. The V gene is TRBV14, the J gene TRBJ2-3; 7 nucleotides match TRBD1. CDR3 length: 15 residues. The V gene end was trimmed by 1 base and the J gene end by 6 bases; junction bases not matched to a gene: 7. Per the germline V gene, CDR1 is SGHDN and CDR2 is FVKESK.

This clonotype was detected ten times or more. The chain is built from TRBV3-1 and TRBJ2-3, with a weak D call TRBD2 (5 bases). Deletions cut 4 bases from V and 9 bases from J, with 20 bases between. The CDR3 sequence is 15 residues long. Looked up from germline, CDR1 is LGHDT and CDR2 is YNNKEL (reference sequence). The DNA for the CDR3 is TGTGCCAGCAGCCTTAACACGGGTGGACGAGGGACGCAGTATTTT. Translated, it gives CASSLNTGGRGTQYF.

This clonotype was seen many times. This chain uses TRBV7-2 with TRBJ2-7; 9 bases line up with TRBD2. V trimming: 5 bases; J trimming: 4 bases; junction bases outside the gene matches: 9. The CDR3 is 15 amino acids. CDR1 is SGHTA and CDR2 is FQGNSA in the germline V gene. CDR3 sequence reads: CASSPFGTSQYEQYF. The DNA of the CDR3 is TGTGCCAGCAGCCCATTCGGGACTAGCCAGTACGAGCAGTACTTC.

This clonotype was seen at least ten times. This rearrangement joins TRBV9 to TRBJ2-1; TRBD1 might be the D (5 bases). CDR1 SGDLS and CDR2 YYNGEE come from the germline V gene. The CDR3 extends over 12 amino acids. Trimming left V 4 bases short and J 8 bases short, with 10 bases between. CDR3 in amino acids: CASSMGHYEQFF. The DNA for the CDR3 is TGTGCCAGCAGCATGGGGCACTATGAGCAGTTCTTC. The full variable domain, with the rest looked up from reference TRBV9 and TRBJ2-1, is DSGVTQTPKHLITATGQRVTLRCSPRSGDLSVYWYQQSLDQGLQFLIQYYNGEERAKGNILERFSAQQFPDLHSELNLSSLELGDSALYFCASSMGHYEQFFGPGTRLTVL.